These T cell receptor beta chains were read from a single sample in a study of cytomegalovirus exposure and HLA in healthy donors. Libraries were prepared by immunoSEQ multiplex PCR; TCRdb keeps only in-frame clonotypes and omits some of them. The sample holds some 120,000 clones, about 80% seen once. Input material: PBMCs. The receptors come from a man under 40 in good health and CMV-seronegative. Both conserved end residues are trimmed from each CDR3. The order of the fields is J gene, clone size, V gene, CDR3 protein. Size is stated for part of the rows, as once, few or many counts, or as a class when the clone is expanded.

>TRBJ1-5|NA|TRBV5-1
ASSLVPDSNQPQH
>TRBJ2-5|NA|TRBV9
ASSALAGGEETQY
>TRBJ1-2|NA|TRBV28
ASTRGTDYGYT
>TRBJ1-6|NA|TRBV7-9
ASSSEDRASPLH
>TRBJ1-5|NA|TRBV10-2
ATVRNRGNQPQH
>TRBJ1-1|NA|TRBV7-8
ASTGGTGRAF
>TRBJ2-1|NA|TRBV15
ATSREKRTSGRAKAEEQF
>TRBJ1-5|few|TRBV19
ASPLAGEVNQPQH
>TRBJ2-7|NA|TRBV7-9
ASSRDRTLSYEQY
>TRBJ2-7|NA|TRBV5-1
ASSWRASTSYEQY
>TRBJ2-5|NA|TRBV7-9
ASSLGEGTQY
>TRBJ2-2|once|TRBV5-1
ASSDWGGTGELF
>TRBJ2-7|NA|TRBV29-1
SVEDRGGAYEQY
>TRBJ2-3|NA|TRBV9
ASSEYISGGPPDTQY
>TRBJ2-7|NA|TRBV15
ATSRAPQVSYEQY
>TRBJ2-3|NA|TRBV9
ASSEHQDTQY
>TRBJ1-2|once|TRBV9
ASSPRSLTQGGVYGYT
>TRBJ2-1|NA|TRBV10-1
ASSSRQSSYNEQF
>TRBJ2-7|NA|TRBV11-2
ASSLVGGLTYYEQY
>TRBJ1-4|few|TRBV28
ASSYRGPNEKLF
>TRBJ1-2|NA|TRBV28
ASSSLQGYGYT
>TRBJ1-2|NA|TRBV5-4
ASSSSPPDYGYT
>TRBJ1-3|NA|TRBV27
ASSYTQGSGNTIY
>TRBJ2-4|once|TRBV10-3
AISEPDSLGTGKNIQY
>TRBJ2-7|NA|TRBV7-9
ASSSQGPHEQY
>TRBJ2-6|NA|TRBV7-9
ASSARDRVRLSGANVLT
>TRBJ2-3|NA|TRBV6-5
ASSYGGTVTDTQY
>TRBJ2-2|few|TRBV19
ASSMPGLASGELF
>TRBJ2-3|NA|TRBV6-4
ASSARTSGSPDTQY
>TRBJ2-7|once|TRBV12-5
ASGLVSLYGQGAYEQY
>TRBJ2-2|NA|TRBV5-1
ASRFSTPWGGRNTGELF
>TRBJ1-2|NA|TRBV19
ASSASTMSYGYT
>TRBJ2-1|NA|TRBV9
ASSVGTGRQF
>TRBJ2-1|NA|TRBV9
ASSVVGQGIFNEQF
>TRBJ1-2|NA|TRBV28
ASSLTGGYGYT
>TRBJ1-4|once|TRBV27
ASSFTGGPEKLF
>TRBJ2-4|NA|TRBV19
ASRSDRGAKNIQY
>TRBJ1-1|NA|TRBV6-5
ASSMGQNTEAF